These 25 T cell receptor beta chains share one sample of origin, sequenced in a study of identifying expanded T cells in peripheral blood (dated by TCRdb to about 2019). Libraries were prepared through the immunoSEQ multiplex PCR assay. Drawn from immuneACCESS, this table holds only the in-frame rearrangements with V and J called that TCRdb kept. Clones are partly lost; checked studies trace under half to an unresolved V gene and leave the rest unexplained. Counted in this sample were about 58,000 clones; around 90% of them appeared once. Clones ranked in the top ten supply 3% to 4% of the sample. Sequenced input: blood. The receptors were gathered from a person aged 18 to 75 in good health.

CDR3 sequence (DNA): TGTGCCAGCAGCTTCGGGGTAGGGCCTAATGAAAAACTGTTTTTT. This gives the protein CASSFGVGPNEKLFF. This chain links TRBV7-8 with TRBJ1-4; no firm D call. There are 15 residues in the CDR3. Germline lookup yields CDR1 SGHVS and CDR2 FQNEAQ. V shed 3 bases and J shed 3 bases, with 11 bases lying between them.

The chain links TRBV5-1 to TRBJ2-2, with 7 bases that match TRBD2. V gave up 0 bases and J gave up 5 bases; unmatched junction bases: 4. Germline V CDR1 and CDR2: SGHRS, YFSETQ. This CDR3 is built from 15 residues. DNA of the CDR3: TGCGCCAGCAGCTTGGCGGGAGGAAGGACCGGGGAGCTGTTTTTT. Encoded protein: CASSLAGGRTGELFF. The full variable domain, its missing parts supplied by reference TRBV5-1 and TRBJ2-2, is KAGVTQTPRYLIKTRGQQVTLSCSPISGHRSVSWYQQTPGQGLQFLFEYFSETQRNKGNFPGRFSGRQFSNSRSEMNVSTLELGDSALYLCASSLAGGRTGELFFGEGSRLTVL.

This sequence joins TRBV13 and TRBJ1-1; D is undetermined. The CDR3 covers 14 residues. V was pared by 5 bases and J by 5 bases, with 15 bases between. From germline, CDR1 is PRHDT and CDR2 FYEKMQ (reference sequence). CDR3 nucleotides: TGTGCCAGCAGCCGAGGCCCCCCCGGGACTGAAGCTTTCTTT. Amino acid sequence: CASSRGPPGTEAFF. Variable domain in full (rest from reference TRBV13 and TRBJ1-1): AAGVIQSPRHLIKEKRETATLKCYPIPRHDTVYWYQQGPGQDPQFLISFYEKMQSDKGSIPDRFSAQQFSDYHSELNMSSLELGDSALYFCASSRGPPGTEAFFGQGTRLTVV.

The chain links TRBV19 to TRBJ1-2, with D perhaps TRBD1 (6 bases). Germline CDR1 LNHDA, CDR2 SQIVND (reference sequence). This CDR3 is built from 14 residues. V was cut by 4 bases and J by 7 bases, with 16 bases left in between. The CDR3, as DNA: TGTGCCAGTAGTAGTACAGGGAGGAATAGTGGCTACACCTTC. Translation gives CASSSTGRNSGYTF.

The chain is built from TRBV9 and TRBJ2-7; 9 positions agree with TRBD2. The CDR3 has 16 amino acids. Germline V gives CDR1 SGDLS, CDR2 YYNGEE. The junction had 4 bases not matched to a gene; V was cut back by 0 bases and J by 0 bases. CDR3: CASSVGAGGSSYEQYF. CDR3 DNA: TGTGCCAGCAGCGTAGGAGCGGGGGGCTCCTCCTACGAGCAGTACTTC.

This clone was found a few times. The chain employs TRBV2 and TRBJ1-2; possible D gene TRBD1, 5 bases. Trimming pared 4 bases from V and 8 bases from J, leaving 11 bases between. Per the germline V gene, CDR1 is SNHLY and CDR2 is FYNNEI. This CDR3 is built from 12 residues. CDR3 DNA sequence: TGTGCCAGCAGTGCTGGGGGGGTAGGCTACACCTTC. This encodes CASSAGGVGYTF.

The J gene is TRBJ2-7, the V gene TRBV19, with 7 bases aligning to TRBD1. Losses at the gene ends were 6 bases for V and 3 bases for J; bases not matched to a gene: 8. Germline V gene sequence: CDR1 LNHDA, CDR2 SQIVND (reference sequence). The CDR3 extends over 14 amino acids. CDR3 loop: CASSSGGVNYEQYF. The CDR3 bases are TGTGCCAGTAGCTCAGGGGGTGTGAACTACGAGCAGTACTTC.

The V and J genes are TRBV19 and TRBJ2-3, with D perhaps matching TRBD1 (5 bases). CDR3 length: 12 amino acids. Germline V gene lookup returns CDR1 LNHDA and CDR2 SQIVND (reference sequence). Trimming cost V 9 bases and J 13 bases, with 20 bases left between them. The DNA for the CDR3 is TGTGCCAGCCCCGGACACCCCAAGGTAGAGTATTTT. Its protein product is CASPGHPKVEYF.

The rearrangement joins TRBV9 to TRBJ2-1; 7 bases agree with TRBD2. The ends lost 1 base at V and 2 bases at J; junction bases unmatched: 3. This CDR3 contains 15 residues. CDR1 is SGDLS and CDR2 is YYNGEE in the germline V gene. CDR3 amino acids: CASSVQSGTYNEQFF. The CDR3, as DNA: TGTGCCAGCAGCGTACAGAGCGGGACCTACAATGAGCAGTTCTTC.

The chain joins TRBV11-2 to TRBJ2-2; D uncertain. The germline CDR1 and CDR2 sequences are SGHAT and FQNNGV. The V end lost 2 bases, the J end lost 0 bases, and 4 bases lay between the germline ends. This CDR3 region has 14 residues. The CDR3 loop reads CASSLRANTGELFF. For the CDR3, the DNA is TGTGCCAGCAGCTTAAGAGCGAACACCGGGGAGCTGTTTTTT.

The chain couples TRBV7-2 to TRBJ2-7; D remains unclear. Germline lookup yields CDR1 SGHTA and CDR2 FQGNSA. V was clipped by 1 base and J by 6 bases, with 16 bases between them. The CDR3 spans 15 residues. The CDR3 DNA reads as TGTGCCAGCAGCTTAGAGCAGGTCCCCTCCATCGAGCAGTACTTC. This translates into CASSLEQVPSIEQYF.

The chain recombines TRBV10-3 with TRBJ2-5; TRBD2 matches 9 bases. The CDR3 runs to 16 residues. Trimming at V came to 0 bases and at J to 0 bases, leaving 2 bases not matched to a gene. Germline V lookup: CDR1 ENHRY, CDR2 SYGVKD. As DNA, the CDR3 is TGTGCCATCAGTGAGTCTCTAGCGGGGTACCAAGAGACCCAGTACTTC. Protein sequence: CAISESLAGYQETQYF.

The genes are TRBV6-6 and TRBJ1-1, with 8 bases identical to TRBD1. The CDR3 totals 13 residues. Trimming took 6 bases from V and 4 from J; bases not matched to a gene: 4. CDR1 and CDR2 (germline): MNHNY, SVGAGI (reference sequence). The CDR3 DNA sequence: TGTGCCAGCAGGGACAGGGTGGGCACTGAAGCTTTCTTT. Amino acid sequence: CASRDRVGTEAFF.

The chain has TRBV7-8 and TRBJ2-1; unclear D gene. Germline lookup yields CDR1 SGHVS and CDR2 FQNEAQ. V shed 5 bases and J shed 3 bases, with 2 bases lying between them. There are 11 residues in the CDR3. In nucleotides, the CDR3 is TGTGCCAGCAGCGACTACAATGAGCAGTTCTTC. This codes for CASSDYNEQFF.

This clone has a handful of counts. The V call is TRBV6-1, the J call TRBJ2-7; D ambiguous. The CDR3 has 13 amino acids. CDR1 MNHNS and CDR2 SASEGT come from the germline V gene. V lost 3 bases to trimming and J lost 7 bases, with 13 bases between them. The CDR3 is CASSEGGGREQYF. As DNA, the CDR3 is TGTGCCAGCAGTGAGGGTGGTGGTAGGGAGCAGTACTTC.

In this sample, this clone turned up a few times. V and J are TRBV2 and TRBJ2-7; D ambiguous. The CDR3 is 13 amino acids. V lost 5 bases and J lost 0, with 8 bases in between. The V gene's germline CDR1 is SNHLY and CDR2 FYNNEI. This chain's CDR3 is CASSPASSYEQYF. DNA for the CDR3: TGTGCCAGCAGTCCAGCCAGCTCCTACGAGCAGTACTTC.

The CDR3 region is CASSFKAGATDTQYF. DNA of the CDR3: TGCGCCAGCAGCTTCAAGGCGGGGGCCACAGATACGCAGTATTTT. This chain links TRBV5-1 with TRBJ2-3; D possibly corresponds to TRBD2 (7 bases). This CDR3 is 15 amino acids long. CDR1 is SGHRS, CDR2 YFSETQ, per germline. V dropped 2 bases and J dropped 2 bases, with 12 bases sitting between them.

J is TRBJ1-1 and V is TRBV4-3, with D perhaps TRBD1 (5 bases). This CDR3 comprises 13 residues. V gave up 6 bases and J gave up 1 base, with 9 bases separating them. CDR1 is LGHNA, CDR2 YSLEER, per germline. DNA for the CDR3: TGCGCCAGCAGTCGACAGCAGAACACTGAAGCTTTCTTT. Residues: CASSRQQNTEAFF.

J is TRBJ2-5 and V is TRBV21-1. TRBV21-1 has pseudogene status. The CDR3 totals 12 residues. As DNA, the CDR3 is TGTGCCAGCAGCAGAAAGACGGAGACCCAGTACTTC. The encoded protein is CASSRKTETQYF.

This CDR3 is CASSYSGDTQYF. CDR3 in DNA: TGTGCCAGCAGTTACTCGGGAGATACGCAGTATTTT. The rearrangement uses TRBV6-5 and TRBJ2-3, with unresolved D. Germline CDR1 reads MNHEY; CDR2 reads SVGAGI. Trimming pared 0 bases from V and 5 bases from J, leaving 3 bases between. The CDR3 has 12 amino acids.

This chain connects TRBV21-1 to TRBJ1-2; the D call TRBD1 from the table was never checked on the DNA. TRBV21-1 is assigned pseudogene status. The CDR3 contains 17 residues. The CDR3 reads CASSARDRAPSNYGYTF. The CDR3 DNA is TGTGCCAGCAGCGCCCGGGACAGGGCACCCTCTAACTATGGCTACACCTTC.

The chain employs TRBV10-3 and TRBJ1-2; no definite D call. V was shortened by 2 bases and J by 8 bases, with 12 bases between the two germline ends. The CDR3 sequence is 13 residues long. The germline V gene encodes CDR1 ENHRY and CDR2 SYGVKD. The CDR3 loop reads CAISERGNRGYTF. CDR3 nucleotides: TGTGCCATCAGTGAGAGAGGTAACAGAGGCTACACCTTC.

This clone was seen a single time. The rearrangement joins TRBV4-3 to TRBJ2-7, with a tentative D call TRBD2 (6 bases). CDR3 length: 13 amino acids. CDR1 LGHNA and CDR2 YSLEER come from the germline V gene. V gave up 0 bases and J gave up 7 bases, with 10 bases separating them. CDR3 nucleotide sequence: TGCGCCAGCAGCCAAGAGGAGGGGCTGGAGCAGTACTTC. It yields the protein CASSQEEGLEQYF.

The rearrangement uses TRBV6-1 and TRBJ2-5, with a possible D match to TRBD1 (7 bases). The CDR3 loop spans 13 amino acids. The V end was cut by 4 bases, the J end by 6 bases, with 12 bases between. The germline V gene has CDR1 MNHNS and CDR2 SASEGT. The CDR3 DNA reads TGTGCCAGCAGTGGACAGGGCGGGAAGACCCAGTACTTC. Translation: CASSGQGGKTQYF.

V gene TRBV7-9 combines with J gene TRBJ2-2, with TRBD2 identical over 8 bases. The CDR3 has 16 residues. From germline, CDR1 is SEHNR and CDR2 FQNEAQ (reference sequence). Trimming removed 0 bases from V and 2 bases from J; junction bases left unmatched: 2. As DNA, the CDR3 is TGTGCCAGCAGCTTAGCTAGCGGGACCAACACCGGGGAGCTGTTTTTT. Residues: CASSLASGTNTGELFF.